This T cell receptor beta chain was observed in a study of T cells in Graves' hyperthyroidism and ophthalmopathy. Study overall: Staff took peripheral blood when the initial diagnosis was made, before any treatment began. Findings of the study overall: Ophthalmopathy could be told apart from stable hyperthyroidism with a 13 V-J model. Model output signaled ophthalmopathy a median 6.5 months ahead of onset. Most thyroid-expanded clonotypes above 0.001 were also found in blood.

V trimming: 1 base; J trimming: 11 bases; junction bases outside the gene matches: 6. The CDR3 totals 12 residues. CDR1 and CDR2 from the germline V gene are GTSNPN and SVGIG (reference sequence). This clonotype was found many times. Antigen specificity is unknown. Amplified TCR beta CDR3 regions derived from RNA transcripts. Carried out on the TCR CDR3, a first-round RT-PCR used the HTBI primer set. Via MiXCR, TCRdb re-called the multiplex PCR reads, giving one row per CDR3 protein. The sample has about 500,000 distinct CDR3 sequences; roughly a sixth are singletons. The TCR was taken from a woman younger than 45 with Graves' ophthalmopathy. The chain has TRBV30 and TRBJ1-1; 8 bases align to TRBD1. Sequencing used blood. This chain's CDR3 is CAWSANRGFAFF. CDR3 DNA: TGTGCCTGGAGTGCAAACAGGGGGTTTGCTTTCTTT.